A selection of T cell receptor beta chains follows, all from one sample in a study of OX40 agonist ivuxolimab in advanced cancers. Sequenced by immunoSEQ multiplex PCR; TCRdb stores in-frame clones only, minus some. The table has fewer than 100,000 clones, approximately 83% seen once. Sequenced material: CD4+ or CD8+ T cells sorted from blood, taken in a trial of the OX40 agonist ivuxolimab. The receptors here all came from an adult with an advanced solid tumor such as melanoma, head and neck, liver or kidney cancer. CDR3s include the opening cysteine and the closing phenylalanine or tryptophan. D genes are given only for firm matches. Clone size is given for some rows only: seen once, a few or many times, or a class if the clone is expanded.

d_call: -
v_call: TRBV4-2
j_call: TRBJ2-3
clone_size: -
cdr3_nt: TGTGCCAGCAGCCAACTGATCGAGGCCGGGAGTAGCGATACGCAGTATTTT
cdr3_aa: CASSQLIEAGSSDTQYF

d_call: TRBD2
v_call: TRBV19
j_call: TRBJ2-1
clone_size: -
cdr3_nt: TGTGCCAGTAGTATGGGGACTAGCGGGAACAATGAGCAGTTCTTC
cdr3_aa: CASSMGTSGNNEQFF

d_call: -
v_call: TRBV7-2
j_call: TRBJ2-5
clone_size: -
cdr3_nt: TGTGCCAGCAGCCTACAGGGCGAAGAGACCCAGTACTTC
cdr3_aa: CASSLQGEETQYF

d_call: TRBD2
v_call: TRBV7-2
j_call: TRBJ2-3
clone_size: -
cdr3_nt: TGTGCCAGCAGCTTAAGAATAGCGGGACTCACAGATACGCAGTATTTT
cdr3_aa: CASSLRIAGLTDTQYF

d_call: -
v_call: TRBV5-1
j_call: TRBJ1-3
clone_size: few
cdr3_nt: TGCGCCAGCAGCTTGGCCGTGGGCTCTGGAAACACCATATATTTT
cdr3_aa: CASSLAVGSGNTIYF

d_call: -
v_call: TRBV20-1
j_call: TRBJ2-1
clone_size: -
cdr3_nt: TGCAGTGCTAGAGAGGTGGGGGAGTTCTTC
cdr3_aa: CSAREVGEFF

d_call: -
v_call: TRBV5-8
j_call: TRBJ2-1
clone_size: -
cdr3_nt: TGTGCCAGCAGCAGATTAGGTAGGGAGTACAATGAGCAGTTCTTC
cdr3_aa: CASSRLGREYNEQFF

d_call: TRBD2
v_call: TRBV28
j_call: TRBJ2-3
clone_size: few
cdr3_nt: TGTGCCAGCAGTGTAGCGGGGGTTAACACAGATACGCAGTATTTT
cdr3_aa: CASSVAGVNTDTQYF

d_call: TRBD1
v_call: TRBV7-2
j_call: TRBJ1-6
clone_size: -
cdr3_nt: TGTGCCAGCAGCTTGAGGGGACAGGGGGGATCACCCCTCCACTTT
cdr3_aa: CASSLRGQGGSPLHF

d_call: TRBD1
v_call: TRBV7-3
j_call: TRBJ1-2
clone_size: -
cdr3_nt: TGTGCCAGCAGCTTAGCGGGACAGTCAGGAGGCGGCTACACCTTC
cdr3_aa: CASSLAGQSGGGYTF

d_call: -
v_call: TRBV7-3
j_call: TRBJ2-1
clone_size: -
cdr3_nt: TGTGCCAGCAGCCCGTCGGGGGGCGGGGCTACCTCCTACAATGAGCAGTTCTTC
cdr3_aa: CASSPSGGGATSYNEQFF

d_call: -
v_call: TRBV6-5
j_call: TRBJ2-3
clone_size: -
cdr3_nt: TGTGCCAGCAGTTACATCCGGGGCGGGGGCACAGATACGCAGTATTTT
cdr3_aa: CASSYIRGGGTDTQYF

d_call: -
v_call: TRBV5-1
j_call: TRBJ1-3
clone_size: -
cdr3_nt: TGCGCCAGCAGCGCCGGTTTGGGCCCTGGAAACACCATATATTTT
cdr3_aa: CASSAGLGPGNTIYF